One sample yielded the 22 T cell receptor beta chains listed below, sequenced in a study of blood T cell repertoires in COVID-19. Sequencing used immunoSEQ multiplex PCR; TCRdb keeps in-frame clones, though not all of them. Of roughly 57,000 clones in the sample, around 70% were seen once. Specimen: peripheral blood. These receptors all stem from a woman aged 65 to 85 with acute or convalescent COVID-19.

J is TRBJ1-1 and V is TRBV19; 10 bases fit TRBD1. The CDR3 length is 15 residues. The J segment lost 2 bases and the V segment lost 5 bases, leaving 5 bases of the junction unmatched. Germline V lookup: CDR1 LNHDA, CDR2 SQIVND (reference sequence). Here the CDR3 DNA reads TGTGCCAGTAGTGCGCTGACAGGGGGCAACACTGAAGCTTTCTTT. Residues: CASSALTGGNTEAFF.

The chain carries TRBV7-9 and TRBJ2-5; TRBD1 aligns across 10 bases. Germline trimming cut 4 bases from V and 2 bases from J; bases unmatched to any gene: 1. This CDR3 has 14 amino acids. Germline CDR1 is SEHNR and CDR2 is FQNEAQ (reference sequence). The CDR3 region is CASSWTGGQETQYF. The CDR3 DNA sequence: TGTGCCAGCAGCTGGACAGGGGGGCAAGAGACCCAGTACTTC.

The chain employs TRBV11-2 and TRBJ1-1, with D possibly matching TRBD1 (5 bases). The CDR3 is 12 residues long. Trimming stripped 2 bases from V and 8 bases from J, with 9 bases between. Germline CDR1 and CDR2: SGHAT and FQNNGV. The CDR3 sequence: CASSLKTVEAFF. CDR3 coding DNA: TGTGCCAGCAGCTTAAAGACAGTAGAAGCTTTCTTT.

V usage is TRBV7-9 and J usage is TRBJ1-1; 12 bases align to TRBD1. V lost 5 bases to trimming and J lost 10 bases; unmatched junction nucleotides: 17. CDR1 is SEHNR and CDR2 is FQNEAQ in the germline V gene (reference sequence). The CDR3 contains 17 residues. CDR3 DNA: TGTGCCAGCAGCAGCGATGCAACCGGGACAGGGGGCAACAGAGCTTTCTTT. Protein: CASSSDATGTGGNRAFF.

The chain has TRBV9 and TRBJ1-2; tentatively, D is TRBD1 (5 bases). The CDR3 is made up of 13 amino acids. CDR1 and CDR2 from the germline V gene are SGDLS and YYNGEE. V was shortened by 0 bases and J by 4 bases, with 7 bases between the two germline ends. This chain's CDR3 is CASSVGGGYGYTF. The CDR3 DNA reads as TGTGCCAGCAGCGTAGGGGGGGGCTATGGCTACACCTTC.

V and J are TRBV1 and TRBJ1-1; whether TRBD1, the table's D call, matches the DNA was not checked. TRBV1 is described as a pseudogene. CDR3 length: 17 residues. In DNA form, the CDR3 reads TGCACCAGCAGCCCTGGGGCAGGGAAAGTCATGAACACTGAAGCTTTCTTT. It is translated as CTSSPGAGKVMNTEAFF.

This clone has a handful of counts. V and J are TRBV7-9 and TRBJ1-1; D is undetermined. V lost 7 bases and J 4 bases, leaving 10 bases between the germline ends. Germline CDR1 reads SEHNR; CDR2 reads FQNEAQ (reference sequence). CDR3 length: 12 amino acids. The CDR3 is CASTRGLTEAFF. The DNA for the CDR3 is TGTGCCAGCACTCGAGGGCTCACTGAAGCTTTCTTT. Full variable domain (outside the CDR3, taken from reference TRBV7-9 and TRBJ1-1): DTGVSQNPRHKITKRGQNVTFRCDPISEHNRLYWYRQTLGQGPEFLTYFQNEAQLEKSRLLSDRFSAERPKGSFSTLEIQRTEQGDSAMYLCASTRGLTEAFFGQGTRLTVV.

This sequence joins TRBV9 and TRBJ1-1; D unclear. Germline values: CDR1 SGDLS, CDR2 YYNGEE. CDR3 length: 12 amino acids. Trimming took off 4 bases at V and 4 bases at J, with 8 bases between the two ends. The chain's CDR3 is CASSTGGTEAFF. The CDR3 DNA reads TGTGCCAGCAGCACCGGTGGCACTGAAGCTTTCTTT.

CDR3 sequence (DNA): TGTGCCAGTATGGTACAGGGTTTAACCGGGGAGCTGTTTTTT. This sequence encodes CASMVQGLTGELFF. This chain links TRBV19 with TRBJ2-2; possibly TRBD1 for D (6 bases). The CDR3 runs 14 residues. Germline V lookup: CDR1 LNHDA, CDR2 SQIVND (reference sequence). V gave up 7 bases and J gave up 5 bases, with 14 bases separating them. The full variable domain, completed using reference TRBV19 and TRBJ2-2, is DGGITQSPKYLFRKEGQNVTLSCEQNLNHDAMYWYRQDPGQGLRLIYYSQIVNDFQKGDIAEGYSVSREKKESFPLTVTSAQKNPTAFYLCASMVQGLTGELFFGEGSRLTVL.

This rearrangement joins TRBV6-5 to TRBJ1-3; D is possibly TRBD1 (6 bases). The CDR3 totals 14 residues. V dropped 5 bases and J dropped 2 bases, with 10 bases sitting between them. Germline V lookup: CDR1 MNHEY, CDR2 SVGAGI. CDR3 DNA: TGTGCCAGCAGTCCCACAGGGACTGGAAACACCATATATTTT. This encodes CASSPTGTGNTIYF.

The chain combines TRBV6-5 with TRBJ1-2, with unresolved D. The germline CDR1 and CDR2 sequences are MNHEY and SVGAGI. The V end was cut by 6 bases, the J end by 0 bases, with 8 bases between. The CDR3 runs 13 residues. The CDR3 nucleotides are TGTGCCAGCAGCCCCCCGGCTAACTATGGCTACACCTTC. This sequence encodes CASSPPANYGYTF.

The chain joins TRBV5-1 to TRBJ1-4; no reliable D call. CDR1 and CDR2 from the germline V gene are SGHRS and YFSETQ. CDR3 size: 15 residues. Trimming took 0 bases from V and 5 from J, leaving 11 bases between them. The chain's CDR3 is CASSLAGNVNEKLFF. For the CDR3, the DNA is TGCGCCAGCAGCTTGGCCGGTAACGTAAATGAAAAACTGTTTTTT.

The rearrangement links TRBV7-9 to TRBJ1-5; 8 positions agree with TRBD1. Unmatched junction bases numbered 11, after V lost 5 bases and J lost 5 bases. Germline CDR1 SEHNR, CDR2 FQNEAQ (reference sequence). This CDR3 comprises 16 residues. As DNA, the CDR3 is TGTGCCAGCAGCCCCCCTGGACAGGGAAGGGATCAGCCCCAGCATTTT. It is translated as CASSPPGQGRDQPQHF.

This clone was counted once. The V call is TRBV2, the J call TRBJ1-1; D gene ambiguous. There are 13 residues in the CDR3. Trimming cost V 8 bases and J 2 bases, with 12 bases left between them. Germline assignment: CDR1 SNHLY and CDR2 FYNNEI. In DNA, the CDR3 is TGTGCCAGCGCAGAGGCCCCTAACACTGAAGCTTTCTTT. It specifies CASAEAPNTEAFF.

The rearrangement uses TRBV7-2 and TRBJ2-2, with D uncertain. The CDR3 sequence is 14 residues long. Trimming shortened V by 5 bases and J by 3 bases, and 10 bases separated the two germline ends. From germline, CDR1 is SGHTA and CDR2 FQGNSA. DNA for the CDR3: TGTGCCAGCAGCGCAGACTTGTACACCGGGGAGCTGTTTTTT. Its protein product is CASSADLYTGELFF.

This clone was detected a few times. The rearrangement links TRBV12-3 or TRBV12-4 to TRBJ1-1, with 8 bases fitting TRBD1. CDR3 size: 11 residues. After removal of 3 bases from V and 11 bases from J, the junction contained 2 bases not matched to a gene. The CDR3 coding sequence is TGTGCCAGCAGTTTTGGACAGGGCGCTTTCTTT. It translates to CASSFGQGAFF.

The V gene is TRBV7-9, the J gene TRBJ1-2; 7 bases fit TRBD1. V shed 7 bases and J 5 bases; nucleotides not matched to a gene: 10. Germline values: CDR1 SEHNR, CDR2 FQNEAQ (reference sequence). The CDR3 length is 14 residues. CDR3 sequence: CASITDRANYGYTF. CDR3 nucleotides: TGTGCCAGCATTACCGACAGGGCCAATTATGGCTACACCTTC.

The gene calls are TRBV4-2 and TRBJ2-3; 7 positions match TRBD1. Germline V gene lookup returns CDR1 LGHNA and CDR2 YNFKEQ. V lost 1 base to trimming and J lost 3 bases; unmatched junction nucleotides: 13. This CDR3 contains 18 residues. CDR3 nucleotides: TGTGCCAGCAGCCAAGCCGGGGACAGATACATTGGAACAGATACGCAGTATTTT. As protein: CASSQAGDRYIGTDTQYF.

Judged by abundance, this clone is medium-sized. V usage is TRBV6-5 and J usage is TRBJ1-1; possibly TRBD1 for D (5 bases). Germline CDR1 MNHEY, CDR2 SVGAGI. Trimming removed 6 bases from V and 7 bases from J, with 12 bases in between. CDR3 length: 12 amino acids. Here the CDR3 reads CASSQGGFEAFF. CDR3 coding DNA: TGTGCCAGCAGCCAGGGAGGGTTTGAAGCTTTCTTT.

This clone turned up a few times. The rearrangement joins TRBV24-1 to TRBJ2-1; D call uncertain. Germline lookup yields CDR1 KGHDR and CDR2 SFDVKD. Trimming removed 3 bases from V and 9 bases from J, with 8 bases in between. The CDR3 loop spans 12 amino acids. The CDR3 DNA reads as TGTGCCACCAGTGATGACTCCAGTGAGCAGTTCTTC. Encoded protein: CATSDDSSEQFF.

As DNA, the CDR3 is TGTGCCTGTCACAGGGGAGGAGATACGCAGTATTTT. Encoded protein: CACHRGGDTQYF. V gene TRBV12-3 or TRBV12-4 combines with J gene TRBJ2-3, with D perhaps matching TRBD1 (7 bases). Trimming removed 11 bases at V and 5 bases at J, with 14 bases between. The CDR3 is 12 amino acids.

The rearrangement joins TRBV10-3 to TRBJ2-7, with 8 positions matching TRBD2. This CDR3 is built from 11 residues. The V segment lost 6 bases and the J segment 12 bases; nucleotides outside the gene matches: 7. Germline V gives CDR1 ENHRY, CDR2 SYGVKD. Here the CDR3 reads CAISYGGELYV. The CDR3 nucleotides read TGTGCCATCAGCTACGGGGGGGAGTTGTACGTC.